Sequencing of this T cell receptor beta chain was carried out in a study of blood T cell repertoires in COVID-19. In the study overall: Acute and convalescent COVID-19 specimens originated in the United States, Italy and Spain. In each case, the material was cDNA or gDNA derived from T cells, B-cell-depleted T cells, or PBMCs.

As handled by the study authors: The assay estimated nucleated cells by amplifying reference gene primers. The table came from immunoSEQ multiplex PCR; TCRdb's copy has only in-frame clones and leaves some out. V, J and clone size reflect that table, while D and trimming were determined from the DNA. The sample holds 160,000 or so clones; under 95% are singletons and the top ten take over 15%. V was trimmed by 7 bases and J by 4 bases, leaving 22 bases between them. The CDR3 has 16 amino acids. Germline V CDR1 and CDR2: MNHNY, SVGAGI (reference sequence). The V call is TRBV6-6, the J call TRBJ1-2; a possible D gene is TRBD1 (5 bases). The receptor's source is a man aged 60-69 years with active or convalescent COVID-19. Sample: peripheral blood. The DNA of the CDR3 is TGTGCCAGCAATCCTGAGGCCGGAGGGGTGGGCTATGGCTACACCTTC. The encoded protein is CASNPEAGGVGYGYTF.